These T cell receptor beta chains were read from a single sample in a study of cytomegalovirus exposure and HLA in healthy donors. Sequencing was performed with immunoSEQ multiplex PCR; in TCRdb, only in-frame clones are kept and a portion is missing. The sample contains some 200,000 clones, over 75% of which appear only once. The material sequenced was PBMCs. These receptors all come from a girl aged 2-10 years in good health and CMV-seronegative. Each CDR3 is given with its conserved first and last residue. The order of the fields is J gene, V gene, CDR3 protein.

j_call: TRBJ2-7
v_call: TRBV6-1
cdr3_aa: CASMRASSYEQYF

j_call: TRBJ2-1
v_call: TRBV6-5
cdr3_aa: CASTSTGGAYNEQFF

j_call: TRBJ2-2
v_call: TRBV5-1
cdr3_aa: CASSLPGQSNTGELFF

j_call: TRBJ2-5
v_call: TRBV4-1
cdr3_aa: CASSQPTGETQYF

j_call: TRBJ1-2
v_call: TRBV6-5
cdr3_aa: CASQGSPGSGYTF

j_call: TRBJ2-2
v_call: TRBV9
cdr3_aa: CASSVGGGPSVELFF

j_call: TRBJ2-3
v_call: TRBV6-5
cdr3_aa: CASSYSGQGTDTQYF

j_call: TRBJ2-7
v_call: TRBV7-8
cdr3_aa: CASSLRQDMGYEQYF

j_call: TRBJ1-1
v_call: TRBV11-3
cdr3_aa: CASSLDYLDRVNTEAFF

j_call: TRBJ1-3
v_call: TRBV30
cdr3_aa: CAWRAGNTIYF

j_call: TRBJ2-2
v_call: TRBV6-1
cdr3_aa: CASSDGQGMSGELFF

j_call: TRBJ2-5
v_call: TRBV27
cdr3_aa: CASSPLDRLGETQYF

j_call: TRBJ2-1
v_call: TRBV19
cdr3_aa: CASSDILAGEREQFF

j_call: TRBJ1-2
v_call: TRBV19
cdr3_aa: CASSKGQVRDGYTF

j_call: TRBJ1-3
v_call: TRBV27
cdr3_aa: CASSLQGPGNTIYF

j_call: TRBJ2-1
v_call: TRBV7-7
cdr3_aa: CASSLGGRNGDEQFF

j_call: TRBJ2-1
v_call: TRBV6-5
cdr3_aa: CASPPDEQFF

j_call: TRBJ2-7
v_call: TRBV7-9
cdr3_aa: CASSLAGTGVFYEQYF